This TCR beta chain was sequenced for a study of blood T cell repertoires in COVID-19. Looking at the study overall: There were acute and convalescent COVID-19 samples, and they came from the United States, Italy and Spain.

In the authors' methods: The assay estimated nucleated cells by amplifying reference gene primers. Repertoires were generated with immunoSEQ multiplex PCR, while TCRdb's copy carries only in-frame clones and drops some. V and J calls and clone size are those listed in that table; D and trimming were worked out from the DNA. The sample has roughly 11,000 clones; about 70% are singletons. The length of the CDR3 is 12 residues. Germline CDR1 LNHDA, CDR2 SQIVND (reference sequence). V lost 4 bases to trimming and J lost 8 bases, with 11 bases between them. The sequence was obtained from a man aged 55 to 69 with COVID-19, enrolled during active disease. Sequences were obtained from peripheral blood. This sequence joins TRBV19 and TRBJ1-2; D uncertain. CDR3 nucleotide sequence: TGTGCCAGTAGTAACGGGGTCTGGGGCTACACCTTC. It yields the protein CASSNGVWGYTF.